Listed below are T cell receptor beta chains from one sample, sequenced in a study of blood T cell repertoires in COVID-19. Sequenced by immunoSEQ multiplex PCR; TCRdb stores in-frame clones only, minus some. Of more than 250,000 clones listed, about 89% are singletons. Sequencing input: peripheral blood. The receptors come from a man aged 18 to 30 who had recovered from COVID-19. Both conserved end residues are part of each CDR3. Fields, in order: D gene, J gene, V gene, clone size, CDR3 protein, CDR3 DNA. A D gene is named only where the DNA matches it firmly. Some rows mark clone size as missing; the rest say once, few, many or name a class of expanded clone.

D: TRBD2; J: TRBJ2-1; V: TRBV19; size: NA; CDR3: CASSIAGTSDYNEQFF; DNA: TGTGCCAGTAGTATAGCAGGGACTAGCGACTACAATGAGCAGTTCTTC
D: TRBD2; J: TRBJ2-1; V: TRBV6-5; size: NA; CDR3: CASWSGAYNEQFF; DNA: TGTGCCAGCTGGAGCGGGGCATACAATGAGCAGTTCTTC
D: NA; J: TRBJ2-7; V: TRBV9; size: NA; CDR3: CASSVAEGARHF; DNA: NA
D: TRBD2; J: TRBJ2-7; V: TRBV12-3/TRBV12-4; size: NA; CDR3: CASSFGAGVEQYF; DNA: TGTGCCAGCAGTTTCGGAGCGGGAGTGGAGCAGTACTTC
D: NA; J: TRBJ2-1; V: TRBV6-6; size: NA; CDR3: CASSYSRDTHFF; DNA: TGTGCCAGCAGTTACTCCCGGGACACGCATTTCTTC
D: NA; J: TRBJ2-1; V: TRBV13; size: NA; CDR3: CASSSKIQRAVAEQFF; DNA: TGTGCCAGCAGCTCCAAAATCCAGCGGGCGGTGGCTGAGCAGTTCTTC
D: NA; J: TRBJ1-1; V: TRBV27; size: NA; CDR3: CATFKMGQPNTEAFF; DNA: TGTGCCACCTTTAAAATGGGACAACCGAACACTGAAGCTTTCTTT
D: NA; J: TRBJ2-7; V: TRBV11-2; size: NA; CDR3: CASSLDRGTYEQYF; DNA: TGTGCCAGCAGCTTAGATAGGGGTACCTACGAGCAGTACTTC
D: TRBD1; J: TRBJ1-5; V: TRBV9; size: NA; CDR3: CASSVTGGDQPQHF; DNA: TGTGCCAGCAGCGTGACAGGGGGGGACCAGCCCCAGCATTTT
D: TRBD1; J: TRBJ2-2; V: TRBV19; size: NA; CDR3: CASSPRTGVNTGELFF; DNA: TGTGCCAGTAGTCCCAGGACAGGGGTAAACACCGGGGAGCTGTTTTTT
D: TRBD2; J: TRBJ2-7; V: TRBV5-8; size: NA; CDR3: CASSRLAGGKYF; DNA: TGTGCCAGCAGCCGGCTAGCCGGGGGGAAATACTTC
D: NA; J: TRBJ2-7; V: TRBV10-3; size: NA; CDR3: CANSQGFPYEQYF; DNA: TGTGCCAACTCCCAGGGGTTTCCCTACGAGCAGTACTTC
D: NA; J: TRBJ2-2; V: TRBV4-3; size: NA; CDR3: CASSPDPLAGTGELFF; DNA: TGCGCCAGCAGCCCAGATCCCCTCGCGGGGACCGGGGAGCTGTTTTTT
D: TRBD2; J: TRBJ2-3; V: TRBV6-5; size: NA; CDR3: CATSLAGSTDTQYF; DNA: TGTGCCACTTCTCTAGCGGGAAGCACAGATACGCAGTATTTT
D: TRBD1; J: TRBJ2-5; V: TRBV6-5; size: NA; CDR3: CASSSSRTGEETQYF; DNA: TGTGCCAGCAGTTCGTCAAGGACAGGGGAAGAGACCCAGTACTTC
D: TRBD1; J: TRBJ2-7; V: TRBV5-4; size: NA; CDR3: CASSFRGRYEQYF; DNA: TGTGCCAGCAGCTTCAGGGGGCGCTACGAGCAGTACTTC
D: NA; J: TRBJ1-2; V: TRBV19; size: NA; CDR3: CASSIGGGYGYTF; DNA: TGTGCCAGTAGTATAGGAGGGGGCTATGGCTACACCTTC
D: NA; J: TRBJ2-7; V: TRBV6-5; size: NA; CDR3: CASLTTGYEQYF; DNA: TGTGCCAGTCTAACGACAGGTTACGAGCAGTACTTC
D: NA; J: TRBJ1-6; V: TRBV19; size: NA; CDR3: CASSMQGDSPLHF; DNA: TGTGCCAGTAGTATGCAAGGGGATTCACCCCTCCACTTT
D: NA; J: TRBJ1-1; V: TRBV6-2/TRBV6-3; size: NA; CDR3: CASSLRGFAEAFF; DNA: TGTGCCAGCAGCCTACGAGGGTTTGCTGAAGCTTTCTTT
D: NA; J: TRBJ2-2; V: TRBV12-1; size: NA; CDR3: CASSFVQRENTGELFF; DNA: TGTGCCAGCAGCTTTGTCCAGCGGGAGAACACCGGGGAGCTGTTTTTT
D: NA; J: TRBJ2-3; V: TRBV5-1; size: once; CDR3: CASTFGSAGDTQYF; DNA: TGCGCCAGCACCTTCGGGAGTGCTGGGGATACGCAGTATTTT
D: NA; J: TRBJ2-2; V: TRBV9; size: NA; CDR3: CASSVVEGTGELFF; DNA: TGTGCCAGCAGCGTAGTCGAGGGCACCGGGGAGCTGTTTTTT
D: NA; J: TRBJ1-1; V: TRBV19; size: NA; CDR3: CASSIPWQGRITEAFF; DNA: TGTGCCAGTAGTATACCCTGGCAGGGTAGAATCACTGAAGCTTTCTTT
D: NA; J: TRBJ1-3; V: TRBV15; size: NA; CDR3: CATSTSGTSGNTIYF; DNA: TGTGCCACCAGCACCTCAGGGACAAGTGGAAACACCATATATTTT
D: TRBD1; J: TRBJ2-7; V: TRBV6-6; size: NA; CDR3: CASSPGQGQTYEQYF; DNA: TGTGCCAGCAGCCCGGGACAGGGGCAAACCTACGAGCAGTACTTC
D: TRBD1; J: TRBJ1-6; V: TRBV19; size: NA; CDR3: CASSITGLGQPNSPLHF; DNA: TGTGCCAGTAGTATCACAGGCCTGGGACAGCCAAATTCACCCCTCCACTTT
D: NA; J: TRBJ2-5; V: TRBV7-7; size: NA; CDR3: CASSPQARETQYF; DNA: TGTGCTAGCAGCCCGCAAGCGAGGGAGACCCAGTACTTC
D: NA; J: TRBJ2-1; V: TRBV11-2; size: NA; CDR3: CASSLEVGVREQFF; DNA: TGTGCCAGCAGCTTAGAAGTGGGAGTGCGTGAGCAGTTCTTC
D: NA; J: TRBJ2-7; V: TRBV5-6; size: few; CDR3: CASSLLPVRSYEQYF; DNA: TGTGCCAGCAGCTTGTTACCGGTACGTTCCTACGAGCAGTACTTC
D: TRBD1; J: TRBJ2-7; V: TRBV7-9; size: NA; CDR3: CASSTGQGGTYEQYF; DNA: TGTGCCAGCAGCACCGGACAGGGGGGGACCTACGAGCAGTACTTC
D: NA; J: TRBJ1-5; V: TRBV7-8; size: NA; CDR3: CASSHVEWGHEPQHF; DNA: TGTGCCAGCAGCCACGTTGAGTGGGGACACGAGCCCCAGCATTTT
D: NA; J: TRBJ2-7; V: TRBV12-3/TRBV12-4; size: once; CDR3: CASSLLRVNEQYF; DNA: TGTGCCAGCAGTTTATTACGAGTCAACGAGCAGTACTTC
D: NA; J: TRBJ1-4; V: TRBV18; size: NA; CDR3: CASSPPAERGEKLFF; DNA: TGTGCCAGCTCACCACCGGCAGAGAGGGGGGAAAAACTGTTTTTT
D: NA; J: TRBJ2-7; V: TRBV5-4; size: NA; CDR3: CASSSGYSYEQYF; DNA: TGTGCCAGCAGCTCGGGTTACTCCTACGAGCAGTACTTC
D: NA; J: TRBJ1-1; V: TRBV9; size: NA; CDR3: CASSVNRDTEAFF; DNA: TGTGCCAGCAGCGTAAACAGGGACACTGAAGCTTTCTTT
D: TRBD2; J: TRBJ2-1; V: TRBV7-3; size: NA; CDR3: CASSLGLAGINEQFF; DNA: TGTGCCAGCAGCTTAGGACTAGCGGGAATCAATGAGCAGTTCTTC
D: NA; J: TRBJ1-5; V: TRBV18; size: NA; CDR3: CASAIFSNQPQHF; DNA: TGTGCCAGCGCGATATTTAGCAATCAGCCCCAGCATTTT
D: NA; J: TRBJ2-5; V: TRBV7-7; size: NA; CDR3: CASSFVAEETQYF; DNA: TGTGCCAGCAGCTTCGTGGCAGAAGAGACCCAGTACTTC
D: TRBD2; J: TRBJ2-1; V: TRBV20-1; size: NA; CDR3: CSASFTSGLTSYNEQFF; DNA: TGCAGTGCTAGTTTTACTAGCGGACTAACCTCCTACAATGAGCAGTTCTTC
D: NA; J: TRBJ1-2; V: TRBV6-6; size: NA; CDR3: CASSYYEGYTF; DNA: TGTGCCAGCAGTTACTATGAGGGTTACACCTTC
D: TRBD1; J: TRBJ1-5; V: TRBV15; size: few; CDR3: CATSKPSGGQPQHF; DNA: TGTGCCACCAGCAAACCCTCAGGGGGTCAGCCCCAGCATTTT
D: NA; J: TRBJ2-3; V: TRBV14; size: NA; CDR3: CASSQDTPSSSTDTQYF; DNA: TGTGCCAGCAGCCAAGATACTCCCTCCTCTAGCACAGATACGCAGTATTTT
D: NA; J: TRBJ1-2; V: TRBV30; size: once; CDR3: CAWTAGVGDGYTF; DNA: TGTGCCTGGACCGCGGGAGTGGGGGATGGCTACACCTTC
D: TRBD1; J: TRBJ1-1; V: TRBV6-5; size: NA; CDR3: CASIKYRGTNTEAFF; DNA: TGTGCCAGCATAAAATACAGGGGGACGAACACTGAAGCTTTCTTT
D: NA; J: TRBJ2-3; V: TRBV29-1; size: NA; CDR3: CSVRRGSTDTQYF; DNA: TGCAGCGTCCGCAGGGGTTCCACAGATACGCAGTATTTT
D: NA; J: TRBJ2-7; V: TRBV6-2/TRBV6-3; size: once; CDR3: CASSYGGKGFYEQYF; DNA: TGTGCCAGCAGTTATGGGGGGAAAGGCTTCTACGAGCAGTACTTC